The 6 T cell receptor beta chains below were found in one sample sequenced in a study of CD8 T cells in Susac syndrome. RNA was extracted with the RNeasy kit, and a quantity of about 0.45 to 1 ug was reverse transcribed using random hexamers. TCRdb re-called the immunoSEQ multiplex PCR reads with MiXCR, one entry per CDR3 protein. The sample yields over 95,000 distinct CDR3 sequences, roughly 91% seen once. Input material: CD4+ T cells from PBMCs. The origin of the receptors is a human donor in good health.

A single count supports this clonotype. This chain uses TRBV7-9 with TRBJ2-2; no definite D call. Deletions cut 9 bases from V and 3 bases from J, with 11 bases between. Looked up from germline, CDR1 is SEHNR and CDR2 is FQNEAQ (reference sequence). CDR3 size: 13 residues. CDR3 sequence reads: CASRLWDTGELFF. CDR3 DNA sequence: TGTGCCAGTCGGTTGTGGGACACCGGGGAGCTGTTTTTT.

This chain joins TRBV15 and TRBJ1-1; no reliable D call. Germline V gene lookup returns CDR1 LNHNV and CDR2 YYDKDF (reference sequence). Trimming took off 5 bases at V and 1 base at J, with 14 bases between the two ends. The CDR3 has 15 amino acids. The CDR3 region has the DNA TGTGCCACCAGCCTAGATAGAAGCAGGAACACTGAAGCTTTCTTT. It codes for CATSLDRSRNTEAFF.

About this clonotype itself: Because the CDR3's place on the DNA is in doubt, the DNA is left out and the CDR3 is given as listed by TCRdb. The chain joins TRBV10-3 to TRBJ1-1; the tabulated D call, TRBD1, remains unverified against the DNA. Per the germline V gene, CDR1 is ENHRY and CDR2 is SYGVKD. The CDR3 sequence runs 15 residues, both termini included. The CDR3 protein is CAISSSGRGNTEAFF.

This chain uses TRBV27 with TRBJ2-1; no clear D. The CDR3 contains 14 residues. The ends were cut back, 8 bases at V and 0 bases at J, with 11 bases in the middle. The germline V gene encodes CDR1 MNHEY and CDR2 SMNVEV (reference sequence). The CDR3 region is CASQPSSSYNEQFF. DNA for the CDR3: TGTGCCAGCCAGCCTTCCTCCTCCTACAATGAGCAGTTCTTC.

The chain recombines TRBV18 with TRBJ1-2, with unresolved D. The CDR3 spans 15 residues. Between the trimmed V and J ends, which lost 2 bases and 2 bases, there was a span of 12 bases. CDR1 KGHSH and CDR2 LQKENI come from the germline V gene. CDR3 nucleotides: TGTGCCAGCTCACCAGAATCGGCGGGGAACTATGGCTACACCTTC. The encoded protein is CASSPESAGNYGYTF.

The chain is built from TRBV5-5 and TRBJ2-1, with D perhaps matching TRBD2 (5 bases). Looked up from germline, CDR1 is SGHKS and CDR2 is YYEKEE (reference sequence). With 1 base removed from V and 8 bases from J, the gap between germline ends came to 7 bases. The CDR3 is 12 residues long. CDR3 sequence reads: CASSLPEDEQFF. For the CDR3, the DNA is TGTGCCAGCAGCTTGCCGGAGGATGAGCAGTTCTTC.